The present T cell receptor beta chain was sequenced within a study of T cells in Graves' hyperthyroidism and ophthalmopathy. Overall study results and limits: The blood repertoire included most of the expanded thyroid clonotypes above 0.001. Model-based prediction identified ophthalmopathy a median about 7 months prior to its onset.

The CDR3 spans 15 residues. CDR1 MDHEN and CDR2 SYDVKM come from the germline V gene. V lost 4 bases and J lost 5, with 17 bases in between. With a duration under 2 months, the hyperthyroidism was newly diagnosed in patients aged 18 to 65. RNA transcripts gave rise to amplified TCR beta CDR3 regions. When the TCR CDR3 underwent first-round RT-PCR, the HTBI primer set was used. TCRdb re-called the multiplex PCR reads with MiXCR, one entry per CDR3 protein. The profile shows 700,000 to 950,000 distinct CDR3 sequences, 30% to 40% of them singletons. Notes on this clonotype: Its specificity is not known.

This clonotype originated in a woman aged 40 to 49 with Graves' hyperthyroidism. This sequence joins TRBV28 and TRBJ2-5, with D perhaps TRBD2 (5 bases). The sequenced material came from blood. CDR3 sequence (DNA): TGTGCCAGCAGTTCGCCCGGACGGGGTAGGGAGACCCAGTACTTC. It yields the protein CASSSPGRGRETQYF.